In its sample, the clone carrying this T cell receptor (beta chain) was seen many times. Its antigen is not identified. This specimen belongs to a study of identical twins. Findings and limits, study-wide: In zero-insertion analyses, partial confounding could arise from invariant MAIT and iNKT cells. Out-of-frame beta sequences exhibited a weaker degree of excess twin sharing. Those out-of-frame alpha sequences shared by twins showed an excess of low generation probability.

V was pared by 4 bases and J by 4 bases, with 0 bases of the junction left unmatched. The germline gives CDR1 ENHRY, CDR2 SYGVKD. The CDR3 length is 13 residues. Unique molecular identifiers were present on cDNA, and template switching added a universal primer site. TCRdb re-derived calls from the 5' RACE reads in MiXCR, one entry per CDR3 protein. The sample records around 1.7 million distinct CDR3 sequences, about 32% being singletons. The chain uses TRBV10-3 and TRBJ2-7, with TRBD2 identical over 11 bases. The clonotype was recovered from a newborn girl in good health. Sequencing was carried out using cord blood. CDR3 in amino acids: CAISGLAGYEQYF. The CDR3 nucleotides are TGTGCCATCAGTGGACTAGCGGGATACGAGCAGTACTTC.